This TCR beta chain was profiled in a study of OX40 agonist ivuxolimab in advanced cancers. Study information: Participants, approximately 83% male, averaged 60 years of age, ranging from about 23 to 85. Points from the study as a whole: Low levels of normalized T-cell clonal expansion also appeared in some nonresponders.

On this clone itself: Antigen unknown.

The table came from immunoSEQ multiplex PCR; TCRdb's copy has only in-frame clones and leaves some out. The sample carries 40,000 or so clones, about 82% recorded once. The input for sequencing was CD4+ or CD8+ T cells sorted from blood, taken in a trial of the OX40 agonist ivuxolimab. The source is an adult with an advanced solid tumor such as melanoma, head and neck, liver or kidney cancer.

The CDR3 is CASRMVGGPAETQYF. The DNA for the CDR3 is TGTGCCAGCAGGATGGTGGGGGGGCCGGCAGAGACCCAGTACTTC. The chain is built from TRBV6-6 and TRBJ2-5; D perhaps matches TRBD2 (7 bases). The CDR3 runs to 15 residues. Trimming took off 6 bases at V and 4 bases at J, with 18 bases between the two ends. Germline V gene sequence: CDR1 MNHNY, CDR2 SVGAGI (reference sequence).